These 10 T cell receptor beta chains were sequenced from one sample in a study of Ad26.COV2.S vaccination and SARS-CoV-2 variants. Treatment described: about 20 received Ad26.COV2.S at low or high dose, single or two shots; 5 received placebo; per-sample allocation not given. Samples were taken on day 63 after the first vaccine or placebo injection. TCRdb's table, derived via immunoSEQ multiplex PCR, lists solely in-frame clones and lacks some. The repertoire holds about 460,000 clones, with about 88% as singletons. Sequenced here: peripheral blood, sampled in a trial of Ad26.COV2.S vaccine versus placebo. The origin of the receptors is a person aged 18-65 years who received the Ad26.COV2.S COVID-19 vaccine or a placebo.

This chain connects TRBV10-1 to TRBJ1-6; 8 bases are shared with TRBD1. The CDR3 is 15 amino acids. Germline lookup yields CDR1 WNHNN and CDR2 SYGVQD (reference sequence). The V segment lost 0 bases and the J segment 9 bases; nucleotides outside the gene matches: 4. CDR3 nucleotide sequence: TGCGCCAGCAGTGAGTCGCCAGGGGGCGCTTCACCCCTCCACTTT. It encodes CASSESPGGASPLHF.

The table lists this clone with a few counts. This chain connects TRBV6-1 to TRBJ1-5; D uncertain. The CDR3 extends over 15 amino acids. Between the trimmed V and J ends, which lost 0 bases and 9 bases, there was a span of 15 bases. Germline V gene lookup returns CDR1 MNHNS and CDR2 SASEGT. The CDR3, as DNA: TGTGCCAGCAGTGAAGCGCGGGATACCCATAGGCCCCAGCATTTT. Translation gives CASSEARDTHRPQHF.

This clone was detected once. The V call is TRBV29-1, the J call TRBJ2-7, with D perhaps TRBD2 (7 bases). This CDR3 is built from 12 residues. V lost 4 bases and J 5 bases, leaving 12 bases between the germline ends. Germline V CDR1 and CDR2: SQVTM, ANQGSEA. CDR3: CSVAQGGDEQYF. The CDR3 DNA reads TGCAGCGTTGCACAGGGAGGGGACGAGCAGTACTTC.

V and J are TRBV10-3 and TRBJ2-7, with TRBD1 matching over 9 bases. The CDR3 has 16 amino acids. Germline lookup yields CDR1 ENHRY and CDR2 SYGVKD. Germline trimming cut 5 bases from V and 7 bases from J; bases unmatched to any gene: 15. DNA for the CDR3: TGTGCCATCAGTCCCCATAGGGGCGGACAGGGGTTAGAGCAGTACTTC. The encoded protein is CAISPHRGGQGLEQYF.

This sequence joins TRBV6-6 and TRBJ2-7; the D is unclear. Germline CDR1 MNHNY, CDR2 SVGAGI (reference sequence). V dropped 0 bases and J dropped 3 bases, with 12 bases sitting between them. This CDR3 region has 15 residues. CDR3 DNA: TGTGCCAGCAGTTACTCAGAGGCCAGCTTCTACGAGCAGTACTTC. Its protein product is CASSYSEASFYEQYF.

V gene TRBV7-9 combines with J gene TRBJ2-3; 12 bases are a match to TRBD2. J gave up 3 bases and V 5 bases, and 15 bases lay outside the gene matches. From germline, CDR1 is SEHNR and CDR2 FQNEAQ (reference sequence). The CDR3 covers 19 residues. CDR3 sequence reads: CASSPRSSGGAYLTDTQYF. The DNA of the CDR3 is TGTGCCAGCAGCCCACGATCTAGCGGGGGGGCCTATTTGACAGATACGCAGTATTTT. Full variable domain (outside the CDR3, taken from reference TRBV7-9 and TRBJ2-3): DTGVSQNPRHKITKRGQNVTFRCDPISEHNRLYWYRQTLGQGPEFLTYFQNEAQLEKSRLLSDRFSAERPKGSFSTLEIQRTEQGDSAMYLCASSPRSSGGAYLTDTQYFGPGTRLTVL.

The V gene is TRBV11-1, the J gene TRBJ2-7; 7 nucleotides line up with TRBD1. The trim removed 1 base at V and 2 bases at J, leaving 2 bases unmatched. Per germline, CDR1 SGHAT and CDR2 FQDESV (reference sequence). The CDR3 totals 14 residues. This CDR3 is CASSLGGGTYEQYF. CDR3 DNA: TGTGCCAGCAGCTTAGGAGGGGGCACCTACGAGCAGTACTTC.

This chain joins TRBV6-5 and TRBJ1-1, with 7 bases lining up with TRBD1. In germline, CDR1 is MNHEY, CDR2 SVGAGI. This CDR3 region has 15 residues. After removal of 0 bases from V and 7 bases from J, the junction contained 8 bases not matched to a gene. Written as DNA, the CDR3 is TGTGCCAGCAGTTACTCGTTTCAGGGGGGTGGTGAAGCTTTCTTT. This encodes CASSYSFQGGGEAFF.

The V and J genes are TRBV6-6 and TRBJ2-5; either TRBD1 or TRBD2 may fit D (7 bases each). The germline V gene has CDR1 MNHNY and CDR2 SVGAGI (reference sequence). V was cut by 4 bases and J by 2 bases, with 17 bases left in between. CDR3 length: 16 amino acids. The CDR3 sequence: CASSLRQGGIQETQYF. CDR3 DNA sequence: TGTGCCAGCAGTTTACGCCAGGGGGGGATTCAAGAGACCCAGTACTTC.

V usage is TRBV9 and J usage is TRBJ2-7; D gene unclear. In germline, CDR1 is SGDLS, CDR2 YYNGEE. Trimming pared 0 bases from V and 5 bases from J, leaving 9 bases between. This CDR3 comprises 13 residues. The DNA of the CDR3 is TGTGCCAGCAGCGTAGGGCCTCACCACGAGCAGTACTTC. Protein: CASSVGPHHEQYF.